Presented here are 26 T cell receptor beta chains from one specimen sequenced in a study of patients and donors after allogeneic stem cell transplantation. TCRdb called the RT-PCR reads again in MiXCR, with one record for every CDR3 protein. Of 30,000 or so distinct CDR3 sequences listed, almost 7% were seen once; the top ten hold about 34%. Sequenced input: blood, either unsorted or a sorted T cell fraction (not recorded which). These receptors were collected from a human donor who was either an allogeneic HSCT recipient or a stem cell or donor lymphocyte infusion donor (not recorded which). It is not recorded whose cells these are; they may come from a transplant donor.

The V gene is TRBV7-9, the J gene TRBJ2-4, with D possibly being TRBD2 (6 bases). This CDR3 has 15 residues. Germline values: CDR1 SEHNR, CDR2 FQNEAQ (reference sequence). The ends were cut back, 5 bases at V and 1 base at J, with 12 bases in the middle. CDR3 nucleotides: TGTGCCAGCAGCGTCCTTGGAGGGGCCAAAAACATTCAGTACTTC. Amino acid sequence: CASSVLGGAKNIQYF.

V gene TRBV18 combines with J gene TRBJ2-7; 7 positions agree with TRBD1. The V gene end was trimmed by 6 bases and the J gene end by 2 bases; junction bases not matched to a gene: 7. CDR1 and CDR2 from the germline V gene are KGHSH and LQKENI. CDR3 length: 14 residues. The CDR3 DNA follows: TGTGCCAGCTCGCCGTGGGGACAGACCTACGAGCAGTACTTC. Encoded protein: CASSPWGQTYEQYF.

Ten or more counts support this clonotype. The chain links TRBV29-1 to TRBJ2-3; 10 bases are a match to TRBD2. CDR1 is SQVTM and CDR2 is ANQGSEA in the germline V gene. V gave up 6 bases and J gave up 6 bases; unmatched junction bases: 6. The CDR3 spans 13 residues. The CDR3 coding sequence is TGCAGCGTAGAGCGGGAGGGCTCGGATACGCAGTATTTT. It is translated as CSVEREGSDTQYF.

The chain couples TRBV6-1 to TRBJ2-3, with TRBD2 identical over 11 bases. Germline V gene lookup returns CDR1 MNHNS and CDR2 SASEGT. This CDR3 region has 15 residues. V dropped 6 bases and J dropped 0; count of bases not matched to a gene: 2. The CDR3 nucleotides read TGTGCCAGCAGAGGACTAGCGGGCAGCACAGATACGCAGTATTTT. Encoded protein: CASRGLAGSTDTQYF.

The gene calls are TRBV11-2 and TRBJ2-3; the D call may be TRBD1 or TRBD2 (5 bases each). The germline CDR1 and CDR2 sequences are SGHAT and FQNNGV. V dropped 5 bases and J dropped 4 bases, with 13 bases sitting between them. This CDR3 comprises 14 residues. This CDR3 is CASSHRGMSDTQYF. CDR3 sequence (DNA): TGTGCCAGCAGCCACCGGGGCATGTCAGATACGCAGTATTTT.

This clonotype was found a few times. This chain joins TRBV7-9 and TRBJ2-4, with a weak D call TRBD2 (6 bases). Trimming stripped 4 bases from V and 0 bases from J, with 7 bases between. The germline gives CDR1 SEHNR, CDR2 FQNEAQ (reference sequence). The CDR3 extends over 14 amino acids. The CDR3 is CASSSEGAKNIQYF. In DNA form, the CDR3 reads TGTGCCAGCAGCTCGGAGGGAGCCAAAAACATTCAGTACTTC.

This clonotype was detected ten times or more. The chain recombines TRBV4-3 with TRBJ1-5; no clear D gene. Germline V lookup: CDR1 LGHNA, CDR2 YSLEER. V was clipped by 0 bases and J by 7 bases, with 16 bases between them. CDR3 length: 16 residues. In nucleotides, the CDR3 is TGCGCCAGCAGCCAAGATATAATTCCCGGGAGCCAGCCCCAGCATTTT. As protein: CASSQDIIPGSQPQHF.

This CDR3 is CASSILLAGGLRNEQFF. CDR3 nucleotide sequence: TGTGCCAGCAGTATCCTACTAGCGGGAGGGCTCCGCAATGAGCAGTTCTTC. The J gene is TRBJ2-1, the V gene TRBV27; 13 nucleotides line up with TRBD2. With 5 bases clipped from V and 6 bases from J, the junction kept 10 bases outside the gene matches. CDR3 length: 17 residues. Germline CDR1 reads MNHEY; CDR2 reads SMNVEV (reference sequence).

Concerning this clonotype itself: This may arise from a read error, as a much more abundant clone is one base away. V usage is TRBV29-1 and J usage is TRBJ2-1; tentative D call: TRBD2 (5 bases). Germline CDR1 and CDR2: SQVTM and ANQGSEA. V lost 3 bases, J lost 6 bases, and 21 bases lay in between. The CDR3 is 16 residues long. CDR3 sequence: CSVEKRSGGASNEQFF. The CDR3 region has the DNA TGCAGCGTTGAGAAGCGGAGCGGAGGAGCTTCCAATGAGCAGTTCTTC.

Only a few counts were recorded for this clonotype. The chain combines TRBV9 with TRBJ2-1; the D gene is possibly TRBD2 (5 bases). Trimming took 0 bases from V and 5 from J, leaving 27 bases between them. The germline CDR1 and CDR2 sequences are SGDLS and YYNGEE. The CDR3 consists of 20 residues. CDR3 residues: CASSVDLISRVTIEHNEQFF. The CDR3 coding sequence is TGTGCCAGCAGCGTAGACCTCATTTCGAGGGTTACAATCGAGCACAATGAGCAGTTCTTC.

This clonotype occurred a few times. The chain has TRBV9 and TRBJ1-1; D is undetermined. CDR3 length: 13 residues. Trimming pared 5 bases from V and 4 bases from J, leaving 12 bases between. In germline, CDR1 is SGDLS, CDR2 YYNGEE. The CDR3 here is CASSARPLTEAFF. DNA for the CDR3: TGTGCCAGCAGTGCGCGGCCCCTCACTGAAGCTTTCTTT.

This rearrangement joins TRBV6-5 to TRBJ1-2; TRBD1 might be the D (5 bases). The germline CDR1 and CDR2 sequences are MNHEY and SVGAGI. V was clipped by 2 bases and J by 6 bases, with 22 bases between them. The CDR3 has 17 amino acids. The CDR3, as DNA: TGTGCCAGCAGTTACGGATCTAGGGGCGGGACTGGCGATGGCTACACCTTC. Protein sequence: CASSYGSRGGTGDGYTF.

This clonotype was counted many times. V and J are TRBV7-3 and TRBJ1-1, with D possibly being TRBD1 (6 bases). The CDR3 is made up of 14 amino acids. Germline V gene lookup returns CDR1 SGHTA and CDR2 FQGTGA. Between the trimmed V and J ends, which lost 0 bases and 2 bases, there was a span of 7 bases. The CDR3 DNA reads as TGTGCCAGCAGCTTAACGGACAGAAACACTGAAGCTTTCTTT. Protein: CASSLTDRNTEAFF.

At least ten counts were recorded for this clonotype. The J gene is TRBJ2-3, the V gene TRBV29-1; 7 bases agree with TRBD1. The V gene end was trimmed by 6 bases and the J gene end by 0 bases; junction bases not matched to a gene: 9. Germline V gene lookup returns CDR1 SQVTM and CDR2 ANQGSEA. This CDR3 is 15 amino acids long. Here the CDR3 reads CSVTRQGLSTDTQYF. As DNA, the CDR3 is TGCAGCGTCACGAGACAGGGCCTTAGCACAGATACGCAGTATTTT.

This rearrangement joins TRBV28 to TRBJ2-3, with 7 bases lining up with TRBD1. This CDR3 has 16 amino acids. Germline CDR1 MDHEN, CDR2 SYDVKM. J gave up 0 bases and V 5 bases, and 8 bases lay outside the gene matches. The CDR3, as DNA: TGTGCCAGCAGTCCCGCCGGGACAGCTAGCACAGATACGCAGTATTTT. Amino acid sequence: CASSPAGTASTDTQYF.

In its sample, this clonotype was seen many times. The genes are TRBV20-1 and TRBJ1-1; D gene ambiguous. CDR3 size: 14 residues. V dropped 1 base and J dropped 3 bases, with 12 bases sitting between them. Germline CDR1 DFQATT, CDR2 SNEGSKA (reference sequence). In nucleotides, the CDR3 is TGCAGTGCTAGAGGCCCGGGAGGGCACACTGAAGCTTTCTTT. This encodes CSARGPGGHTEAFF.

Comments on this clonotype: A read error may be the cause here, since a much bigger clone is one base away. The rearrangement joins TRBV10-3 to TRBJ2-7; D uncertain. V lost 10 bases to trimming and J lost 3 bases, with 13 bases between them. The CDR3 sequence is 12 residues long. Per germline, CDR1 ENHRY and CDR2 SYGVKD. Written as DNA, the CDR3 is TGTGCCAACAGACGCCAAGGCTACGAGCAGTACTTC. It specifies CANRRQGYEQYF.

The chain carries TRBV21-1 and TRBJ2-7; the listed D gene, TRBD2, was not tested against the DNA. TRBV21-1 constitutes a pseudogene. The length of the CDR3 is 16 residues. CDR3 region: CASSRLTSGRAGEQYF. In DNA, the CDR3 is TGTGCCAGCAGCAGACTGACTAGCGGGAGGGCCGGGGAGCAGTACTTC.

This clonotype was seen many times. The CDR3 here is CASSLASRGELFF. CDR3 bases: TGTGCCAGCAGCTTAGCGAGTAGGGGGGAGCTGTTTTTT. The chain has TRBV7-2 and TRBJ2-2; D is unresolved. The CDR3 has 13 amino acids. Germline CDR1 SGHTA, CDR2 FQGNSA. Between the trimmed V and J ends, which lost 0 bases and 8 bases, there was a span of 7 bases.

This chain joins TRBV7-9 and TRBJ2-1, with 8 positions matching TRBD2. V shed 5 bases, J shed 6 bases, and the junction held 15 bases outside the gene matches. This CDR3 has 17 residues. CDR1 and CDR2 (germline): SEHNR, FQNEAQ (reference sequence). This chain's CDR3 is CASSPGISGTARNEQFF. The CDR3, as DNA: TGTGCCAGCAGCCCGGGGATTAGCGGGACGGCCCGCAATGAGCAGTTCTTC.

This clonotype was seen only a few times. The chain recombines TRBV6-5 with TRBJ2-1; TRBD2 matches 10 bases. The CDR3 consists of 15 residues. CDR1 is MNHEY, CDR2 SVGAGI, per germline. The trim removed 2 bases at V and 10 bases at J, leaving 8 bases unmatched. The CDR3 nucleotides are TGTGCCAGCAGTTACAGCAGCGGGAGGGCCTGGGAGCAGTTCTTC. Translated: CASSYSSGRAWEQFF.

This clonotype has more than one count but fewer than ten. The chain carries TRBV6-5 and TRBJ2-7, with TRBD2 identical over 9 bases. Looked up from germline, CDR1 is MNHEY and CDR2 is SVGAGI. There are 14 residues in the CDR3. V shed 6 bases and J 4 bases; nucleotides not matched to a gene: 7. The CDR3 region has the DNA TGTGCCAGCAGGGGGGCTAGCGGGGCTTACGAGCAGTACTTC. Its translation is CASRGASGAYEQYF.

The chain uses TRBV24-1 and TRBJ2-5, with 11 bases matching TRBD2. The CDR3 loop spans 16 amino acids. The V segment lost 6 bases and the J segment 5 bases; nucleotides outside the gene matches: 10. Germline-derived CDR1 and CDR2 are KGHDR and SFDVKD. The CDR3 coding sequence is TGTGCCACCAGTCCCACTAGCGGGAGACCGGGGGAGACCCAGTACTTC. This encodes CATSPTSGRPGETQYF.

The chain couples TRBV6-5 to TRBJ2-6; possibly TRBD2 for D (5 bases). V shed 2 bases and J shed 0 bases, with 17 bases lying between them. Germline V gives CDR1 MNHEY, CDR2 SVGAGI. The CDR3 extends over 19 amino acids. The CDR3: CASSYGVGRFRSGANVLTF. CDR3 nucleotides: TGTGCCAGCAGTTACGGGGTTGGGAGATTCCGCTCTGGGGCCAACGTCCTGACTTTC.

This clonotype was detected only a few times. The gene calls are TRBV12-3 or TRBV12-4 and TRBJ2-3; 7 bases align to TRBD2. CDR3 length: 14 residues. J gave up 4 bases and V 2 bases, and 3 bases lay outside the gene matches. CDR3 in amino acids: CASSLLAAADTQYF. The DNA of the CDR3 is TGTGCCAGCAGTTTACTAGCGGCAGCAGATACGCAGTATTTT.

This clonotype came up many times. The J gene is TRBJ2-1, the V gene TRBV20-1; the match to TRBD2 covers 8 bases. CDR1 and CDR2 from the germline V gene are DFQATT and SNEGSKA (reference sequence). The CDR3 has 13 amino acids. J gave up 2 bases and V 3 bases, and 0 bases lay outside the gene matches. The CDR3 loop reads CSASGRAYNEQFF. The CDR3 coding sequence is TGCAGTGCTAGCGGGAGGGCCTACAATGAGCAGTTCTTC.